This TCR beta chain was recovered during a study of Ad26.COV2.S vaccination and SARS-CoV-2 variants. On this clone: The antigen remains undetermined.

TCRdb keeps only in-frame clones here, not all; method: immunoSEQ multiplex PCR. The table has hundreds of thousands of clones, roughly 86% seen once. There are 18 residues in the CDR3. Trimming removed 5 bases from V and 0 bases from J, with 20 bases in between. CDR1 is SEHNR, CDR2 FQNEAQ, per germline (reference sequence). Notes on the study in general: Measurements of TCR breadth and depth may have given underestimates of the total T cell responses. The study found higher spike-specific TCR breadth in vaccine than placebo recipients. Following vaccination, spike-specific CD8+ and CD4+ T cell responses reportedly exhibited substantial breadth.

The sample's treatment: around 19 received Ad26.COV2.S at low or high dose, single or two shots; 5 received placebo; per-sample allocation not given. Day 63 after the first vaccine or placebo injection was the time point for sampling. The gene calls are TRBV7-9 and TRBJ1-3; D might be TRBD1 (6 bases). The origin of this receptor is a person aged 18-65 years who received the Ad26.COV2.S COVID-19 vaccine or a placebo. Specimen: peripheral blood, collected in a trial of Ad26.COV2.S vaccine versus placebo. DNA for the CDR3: TGTGCCAGCAGCCCGGCGAGGGGGTTAGTTGCCTCTGGAAACACCATATATTTT. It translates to CASSPARGLVASGNTIYF.